This T cell receptor beta chain was found in a study of T-cell memory formation after mild COVID-19. The sample holds many counts of this clonotype. No antigen is known for it. From germline, CDR1 is KGHDR and CDR2 SFDVKD. The CDR3 is 13 amino acids. The V end was cut by 0 bases, the J end by 3 bases, with 5 bases between. The study's findings and limits: There was no confirmation that second-wave clones peaking on day 37 were SARS-CoV-2 specific. Chiefly within CM and EM were the contracting CD4+ clones; CD8+ ones were within EMRA.

TCRdb used MiXCR to reprocess the 5' RACE reads, holding one entry per CDR3 protein. The sample comprises some 440,000 distinct CDR3 sequences, around a quarter of which are singletons, and roughly an eighth rests with the top ten. This TCR came from an adult woman who had mild COVID-19 (a few samples of this study predate the infection). Cell type and time point are not known. This chain connects TRBV24-1 to TRBJ2-7; no firm D call. The sample taken for sequencing was PBMCs or a T cell subset sorted from them (not recorded which). CDR3 DNA: TGTGCCACCAGTGATTTGATCGGCTACGAGCAGTACTTC. This encodes CATSDLIGYEQYF.